This is a list of T cell receptor beta chains from one sample in a study of beta chain features in type 1 diabetes. Assay used: immunoSEQ multiplex PCR; TCRdb lists only in-frame clones, some missing. The table shows hundreds of thousands of clones, with over 12% occurring only once. The material sequenced was naive CD4+ T cells from blood. The receptors were gathered from a man aged 18 to 29 with type 1 diabetes. CDR3s include the opening cysteine and the closing phenylalanine or tryptophan. The D gene is left open where the match is weak. Expanded clones are given a class, and other clones once, few, many or no size at all.

v_call	clone_size	d_call	j_call	cdr3_nt	cdr3_aa
TRBV7-3	few	TRBD2	TRBJ2-1	TGTGCCAGCACCCTCCACCCCCCTCTAGCGGGGGGGTGGGATGAGCAGTTCTTC	CASTLHPPLAGGWDEQFF
TRBV6-5	.	.	TRBJ1-3	TGTGCCAGCAGTTACTCGCCTCGGTACTCTGGAAACACCATATATTTT	CASSYSPRYSGNTIYF
TRBV5-1	few	.	TRBJ2-3	TGCGCCAGCAGCCCCGCGAGGGCGGGTGTAGACACAGATACGCAGTATTTT	CASSPARAGVDTDTQYF
TRBV5-1	.	.	TRBJ2-3	TGCGCCAGCAGCTTAGGTCCTGTTGGGGGGCCTAAAGGAGATACGCAGTATTTT	CASSLGPVGGPKGDTQYF
TRBV14	few	TRBD2	TRBJ2-3	TGTGCCAGCAGGACGGGACTAGCGGGAGAGGTAGATACGCAGTATTTT	CASRTGLAGEVDTQYF
TRBV29-1	few	TRBD1	TRBJ2-5	TGCAGCGTAGAGGGACAGGCGATGGCAGAGACCCAGTACTTC	CSVEGQAMAETQYF
TRBV6-1	.	.	TRBJ1-5	TGTGCCAGCAGTGAATTTGGCCCGGAAGATAGCAATCAGCCCCAGCATTTT	CASSEFGPEDSNQPQHF
TRBV7-9	few	.	TRBJ1-6	TGTGCCAGCAGCTCACTGGTCGATTCACCCCTCCACTTT	CASSSLVDSPLHF
TRBV7-9	.	TRBD1	TRBJ1-4	TGTGCCAGCAGCCCCCAGGGGGCGGTTAATGAAAAACTGTTTTTT	CASSPQGAVNEKLFF
TRBV20-1	.	.	TRBJ1-2	TGCAGTGCTAGAGAAGGGGGCTACACCTTC	CSAREGGYTF
TRBV7-2	.	.	TRBJ1-3	TGTGCCAGCAGCTTAGGAGAACGAAACACCATATATTTT	CASSLGERNTIYF
TRBV2	few	.	TRBJ1-1	TGTGCCAGCAGGGCTAATCCGGTAATGAACACTGAAGCTTTCTTT	CASRANPVMNTEAFF
TRBV4-1	few	.	TRBJ1-1	TGCGCCAGCAGCCAAGATAGGTTCATGAACACTGAAGCTTTCTTT	CASSQDRFMNTEAFF
TRBV25-1	few	TRBD1	TRBJ2-5	TGTGCCAGCAGTGAAAGGCACAGGGGATGGAGTGAGACCCAGTACTTC	CASSERHRGWSETQYF
TRBV6-5	.	.	TRBJ2-4	TGTGCCAGCACCTCAGGGGGGAGCGACATTCAGTACTTC	CASTSGGSDIQYF
TRBV11-1	few	.	TRBJ2-1	TGTGCCAGCAGCTTAGCGCCGGCGGTGAGCTCCTACAATGAGCAGTTCTTC	CASSLAPAVSSYNEQFF
TRBV29-1	few	.	TRBJ2-3	TGCAGCGTTGAAGGCGGGCCCAGCACAGATACGCAGTATTTT	CSVEGGPSTDTQYF
TRBV7-9	few	TRBD2	TRBJ2-5	TGTGCCAGCACCGGGGGGTTAGAGACCCAGTACTTC	CASTGGLETQYF
TRBV10-3	.	.	TRBJ2-7	TGTGCCATCACAGGGACAAGCTCCTACGAGCAGTACTTC	CAITGTSSYEQYF
TRBV28	.	.	TRBJ2-7	TGTGCCAGCATAGAACAGGGTGGGGACTACGAGCAGTACTTC	CASIEQGGDYEQYF
TRBV19	.	TRBD1	TRBJ1-1	TGTGCCAGTATGAAGGACAGGGTGAACACTGAAGCTTTCTTT	CASMKDRVNTEAFF